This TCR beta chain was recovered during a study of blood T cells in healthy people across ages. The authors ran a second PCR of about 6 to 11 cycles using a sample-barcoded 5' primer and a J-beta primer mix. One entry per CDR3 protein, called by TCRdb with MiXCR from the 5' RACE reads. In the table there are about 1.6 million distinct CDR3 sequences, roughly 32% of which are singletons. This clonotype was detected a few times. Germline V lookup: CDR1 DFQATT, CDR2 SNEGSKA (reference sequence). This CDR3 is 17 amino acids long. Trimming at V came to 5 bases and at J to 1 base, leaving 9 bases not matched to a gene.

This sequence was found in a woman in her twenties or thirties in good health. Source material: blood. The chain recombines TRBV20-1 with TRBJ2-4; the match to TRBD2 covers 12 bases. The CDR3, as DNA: TGCAGTGCTCCCAGACTAGCGGGAGATCCGGCCAAAAACATTCAGTACTTC. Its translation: CSAPRLAGDPAKNIQYF.